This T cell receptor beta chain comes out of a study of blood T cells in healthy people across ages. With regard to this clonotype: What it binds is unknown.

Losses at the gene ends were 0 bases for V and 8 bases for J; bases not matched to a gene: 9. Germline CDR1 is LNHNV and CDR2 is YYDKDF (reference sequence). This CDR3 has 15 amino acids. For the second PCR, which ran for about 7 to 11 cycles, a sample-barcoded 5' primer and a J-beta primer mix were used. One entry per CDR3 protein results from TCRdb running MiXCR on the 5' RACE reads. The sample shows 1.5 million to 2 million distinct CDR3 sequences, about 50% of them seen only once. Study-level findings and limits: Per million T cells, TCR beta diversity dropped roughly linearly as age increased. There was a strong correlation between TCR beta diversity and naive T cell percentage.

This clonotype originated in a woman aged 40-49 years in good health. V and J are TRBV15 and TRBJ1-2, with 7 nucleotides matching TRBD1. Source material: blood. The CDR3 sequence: CATSRERDSLSGYTF. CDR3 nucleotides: TGTGCCACCAGCAGAGAAAGGGACAGCCTCTCAGGCTACACCTTC.